Included here is one TCR beta chain sequence, with context. The record originates from a study of cytomegalovirus exposure and HLA in healthy donors. Primers: 60 Vbeta forward and 13 Jbeta reverse. Sequencing was performed with immunoSEQ multiplex PCR; in TCRdb, only in-frame clones are kept and a portion is missing. The table records 200,000 to 250,000 clones, 70% to 80% of them present only once. Trimming at V came to 5 bases and at J to 5 bases, leaving 5 bases not matched to a gene. The CDR3 loop spans 13 amino acids. CDR1 and CDR2 from the germline V gene are MNHNY and SVGAGI (reference sequence).

The rearrangement uses TRBV6-6 and TRBJ2-5; TRBD2 matches at 7 bases. Material for sequencing was PBMCs. The sequence was obtained from a man aged 40-55 years in good health and CMV-seronegative. The CDR3 region is CASSQTSRETQYF. The CDR3 nucleotides read TGTGCCAGCAGTCAGACTAGCCGTGAGACCCAGTACTTC.